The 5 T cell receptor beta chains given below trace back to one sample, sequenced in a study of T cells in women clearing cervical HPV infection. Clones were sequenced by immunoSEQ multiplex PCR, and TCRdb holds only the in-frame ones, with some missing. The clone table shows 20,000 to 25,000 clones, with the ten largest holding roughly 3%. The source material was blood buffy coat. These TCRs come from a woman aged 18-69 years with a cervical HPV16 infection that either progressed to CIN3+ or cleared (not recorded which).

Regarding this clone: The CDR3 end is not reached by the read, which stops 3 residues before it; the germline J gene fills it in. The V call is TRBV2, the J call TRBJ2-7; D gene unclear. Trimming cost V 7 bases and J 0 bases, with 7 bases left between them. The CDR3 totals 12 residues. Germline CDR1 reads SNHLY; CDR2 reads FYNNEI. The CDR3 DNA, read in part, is TGTGCCAGCACGACACCCTCCTACGAG. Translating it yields CASTTPSYE. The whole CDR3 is CASTTPSYEQYF.

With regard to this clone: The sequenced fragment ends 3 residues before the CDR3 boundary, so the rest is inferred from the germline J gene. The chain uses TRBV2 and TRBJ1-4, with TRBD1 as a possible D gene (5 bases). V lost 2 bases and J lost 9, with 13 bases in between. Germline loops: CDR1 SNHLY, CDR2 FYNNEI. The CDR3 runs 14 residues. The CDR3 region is CASSEIRENKKLFF. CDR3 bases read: TGTGCCAGCAGTGAAATCAGGGAGAATAAAAAA.

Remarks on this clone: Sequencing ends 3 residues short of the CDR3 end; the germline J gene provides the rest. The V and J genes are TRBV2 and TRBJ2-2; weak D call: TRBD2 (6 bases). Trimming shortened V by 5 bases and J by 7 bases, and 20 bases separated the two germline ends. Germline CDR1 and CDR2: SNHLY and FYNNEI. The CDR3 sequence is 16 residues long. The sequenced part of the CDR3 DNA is TGTGCCAGCAGTTCACCGGGACTCCAATCGGGCGGGGAG. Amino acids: CASSSPGLQSGGE. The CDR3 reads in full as CASSSPGLQSGGELFF.

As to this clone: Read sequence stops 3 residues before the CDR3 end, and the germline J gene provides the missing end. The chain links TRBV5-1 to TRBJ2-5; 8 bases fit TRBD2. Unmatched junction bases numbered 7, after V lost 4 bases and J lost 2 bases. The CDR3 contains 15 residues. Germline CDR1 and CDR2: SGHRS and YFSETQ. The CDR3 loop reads CASSQAGAIQETQYF. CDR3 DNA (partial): TGCGCCAGCAGCCAAGCGGGAGCCATACAAGAGACC.

CDR3 sequence: CASRLDSSGEQYF. The part of the CDR3 DNA that was read is TGCGCCAGCAGGTTAGACTCCTCGGGCGAG. The chain links TRBV5-1 to TRBJ2-7; no clear D gene. The missing CDR3 end, 3 residues past where the read stops, is filled in from the germline J gene. This CDR3 has 13 amino acids. V was trimmed by 5 bases and J by 6 bases, leaving 15 bases between them. The germline V gene has CDR1 SGHRS and CDR2 YFSETQ.